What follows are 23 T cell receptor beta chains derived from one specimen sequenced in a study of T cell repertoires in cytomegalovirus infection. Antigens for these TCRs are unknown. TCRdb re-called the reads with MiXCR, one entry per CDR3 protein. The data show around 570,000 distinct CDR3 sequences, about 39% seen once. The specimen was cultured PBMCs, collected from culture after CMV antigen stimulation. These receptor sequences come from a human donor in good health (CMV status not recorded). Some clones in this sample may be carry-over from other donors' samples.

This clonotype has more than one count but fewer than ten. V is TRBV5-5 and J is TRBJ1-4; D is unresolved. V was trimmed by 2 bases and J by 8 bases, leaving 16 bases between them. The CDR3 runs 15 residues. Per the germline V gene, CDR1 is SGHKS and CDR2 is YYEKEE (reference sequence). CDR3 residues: CASSFTTGRREKLFF. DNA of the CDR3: TGTGCCAGCAGCTTTACAACCGGACGGAGGGAAAAACTGTTTTTT.

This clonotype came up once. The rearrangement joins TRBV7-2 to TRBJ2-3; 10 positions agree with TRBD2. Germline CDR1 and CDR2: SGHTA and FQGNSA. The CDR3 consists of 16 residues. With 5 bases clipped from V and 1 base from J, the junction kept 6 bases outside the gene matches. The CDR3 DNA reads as TGTGCCAGCAGCAGAAGAGCGGGAGGGGGCACAGATACGCAGTATTTT. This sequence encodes CASSRRAGGGTDTQYF.

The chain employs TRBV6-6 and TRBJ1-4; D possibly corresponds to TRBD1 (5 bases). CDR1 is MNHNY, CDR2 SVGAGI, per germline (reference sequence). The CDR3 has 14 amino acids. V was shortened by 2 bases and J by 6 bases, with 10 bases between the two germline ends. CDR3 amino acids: CASSYRDGYEKLFF. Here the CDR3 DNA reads TGTGCCAGCAGTTACCGGGACGGGTATGAAAAACTGTTTTTT.

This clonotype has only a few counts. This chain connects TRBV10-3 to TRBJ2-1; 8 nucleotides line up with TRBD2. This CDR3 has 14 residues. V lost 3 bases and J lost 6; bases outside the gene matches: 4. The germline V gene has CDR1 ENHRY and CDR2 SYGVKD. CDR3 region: CAISDRSGSNEQFF. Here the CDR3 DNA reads TGTGCCATCAGTGACCGGAGCGGGAGCAATGAGCAGTTCTTC.

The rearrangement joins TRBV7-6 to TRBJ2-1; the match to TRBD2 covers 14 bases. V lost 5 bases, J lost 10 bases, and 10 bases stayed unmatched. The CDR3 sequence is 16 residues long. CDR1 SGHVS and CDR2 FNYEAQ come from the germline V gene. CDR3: CASSPGLAGGVDEQFF. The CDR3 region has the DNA TGTGCCAGCAGCCCCGGACTAGCGGGAGGAGTGGACGAGCAGTTCTTC.

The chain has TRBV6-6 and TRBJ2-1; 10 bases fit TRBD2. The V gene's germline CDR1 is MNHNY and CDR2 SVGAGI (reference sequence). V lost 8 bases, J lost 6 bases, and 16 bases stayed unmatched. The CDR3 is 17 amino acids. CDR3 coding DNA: TGTGCCAGCCACAAAATACCGGGACTAGCGAGAGGCAATGAGCAGTTCTTC. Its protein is CASHKIPGLARGNEQFF.

This chain's CDR3 is CASRFTGGSEAFF. CDR3 in DNA: TGCGCCAGCAGATTTACAGGGGGCTCTGAAGCTTTCTTT. This chain connects TRBV5-1 to TRBJ1-1; TRBD1 matches 9 bases. CDR3 length: 13 amino acids. The germline V gene encodes CDR1 SGHRS and CDR2 YFSETQ. V was clipped by 5 bases and J by 6 bases; unmatched bases: 5.

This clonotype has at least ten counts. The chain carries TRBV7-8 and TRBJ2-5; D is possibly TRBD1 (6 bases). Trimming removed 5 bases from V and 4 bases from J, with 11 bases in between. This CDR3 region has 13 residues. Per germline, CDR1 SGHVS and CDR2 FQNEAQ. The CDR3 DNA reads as TGTGCCAGCAGCCCACTCAGGGGAGAGACCCAGTACTTC. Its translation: CASSPLRGETQYF.

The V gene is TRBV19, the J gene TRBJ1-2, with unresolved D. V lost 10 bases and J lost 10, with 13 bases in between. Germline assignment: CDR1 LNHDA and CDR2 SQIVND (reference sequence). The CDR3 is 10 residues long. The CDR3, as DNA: TGTGCCACTGGACCCCACTTCTACACCTTC. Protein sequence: CATGPHFYTF.

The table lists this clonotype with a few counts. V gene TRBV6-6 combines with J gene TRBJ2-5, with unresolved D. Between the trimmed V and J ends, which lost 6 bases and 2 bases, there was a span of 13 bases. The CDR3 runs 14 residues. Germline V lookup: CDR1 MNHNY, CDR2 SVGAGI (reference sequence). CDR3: CASRTGPRQETQYF. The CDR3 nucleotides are TGTGCCAGCAGGACCGGACCTAGACAAGAGACCCAGTACTTC.

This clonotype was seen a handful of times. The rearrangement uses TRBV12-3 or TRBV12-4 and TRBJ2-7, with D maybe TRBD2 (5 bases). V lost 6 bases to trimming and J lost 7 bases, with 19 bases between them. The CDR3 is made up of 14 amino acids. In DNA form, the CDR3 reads TGTGCCAGCAGCCCCCAAGGGCGGGTGGGTGAGCAGTACTTC. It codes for CASSPQGRVGEQYF.

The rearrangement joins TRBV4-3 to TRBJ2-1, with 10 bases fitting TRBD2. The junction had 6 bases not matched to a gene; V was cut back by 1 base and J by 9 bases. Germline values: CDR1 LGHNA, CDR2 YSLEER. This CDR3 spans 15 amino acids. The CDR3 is CASSQAWIAGGEQFF. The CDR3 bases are TGCGCCAGCAGCCAAGCCTGGATAGCGGGAGGTGAGCAGTTCTTC.

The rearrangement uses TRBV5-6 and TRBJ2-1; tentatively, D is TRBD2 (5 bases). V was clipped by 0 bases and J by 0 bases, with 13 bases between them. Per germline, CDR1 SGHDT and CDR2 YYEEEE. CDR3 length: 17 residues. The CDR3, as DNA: TGTGCCAGCAGCTTGGGATTCGCGAGCGGCTCCTACAATGAGCAGTTCTTC. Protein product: CASSLGFASGSYNEQFF.

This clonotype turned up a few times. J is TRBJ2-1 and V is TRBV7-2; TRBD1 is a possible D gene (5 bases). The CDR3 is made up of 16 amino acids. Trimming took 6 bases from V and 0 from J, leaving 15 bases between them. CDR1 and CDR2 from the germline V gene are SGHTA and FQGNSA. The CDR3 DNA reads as TGTGCCAGCAGATTATCGGACACCCGCTCCTACAATGAGCAGTTCTTC. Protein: CASRLSDTRSYNEQFF.

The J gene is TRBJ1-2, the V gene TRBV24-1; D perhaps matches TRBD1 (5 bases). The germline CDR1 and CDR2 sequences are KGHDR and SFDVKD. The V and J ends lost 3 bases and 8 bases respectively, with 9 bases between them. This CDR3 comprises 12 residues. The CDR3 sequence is CATSDPRTGYTF. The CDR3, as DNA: TGTGCCACCAGTGATCCCCGGACAGGCTACACCTTC.

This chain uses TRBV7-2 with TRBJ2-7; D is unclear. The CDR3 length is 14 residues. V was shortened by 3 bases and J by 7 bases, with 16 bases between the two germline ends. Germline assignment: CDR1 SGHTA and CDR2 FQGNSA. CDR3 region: CASSFPERSREQYF. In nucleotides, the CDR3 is TGTGCCAGCAGCTTTCCCGAGCGTTCACGGGAGCAGTACTTC.

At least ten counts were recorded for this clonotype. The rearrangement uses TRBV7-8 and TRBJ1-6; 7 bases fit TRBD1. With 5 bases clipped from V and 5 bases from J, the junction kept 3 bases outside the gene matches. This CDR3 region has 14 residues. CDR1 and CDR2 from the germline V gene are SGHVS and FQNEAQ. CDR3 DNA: TGTGCCAGCAGCCCTGGACAGGATAATTCACCCCTCCACTTT. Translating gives CASSPGQDNSPLHF.

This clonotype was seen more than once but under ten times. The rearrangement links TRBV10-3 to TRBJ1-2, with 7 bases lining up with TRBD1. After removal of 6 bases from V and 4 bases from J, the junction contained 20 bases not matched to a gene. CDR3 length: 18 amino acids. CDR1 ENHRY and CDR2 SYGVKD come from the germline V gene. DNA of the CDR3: TGTGCCATCAGCCCGACAGGGCTAAGGGGCCTTTCCTCCTATGGCTACACCTTC. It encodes CAISPTGLRGLSSYGYTF.

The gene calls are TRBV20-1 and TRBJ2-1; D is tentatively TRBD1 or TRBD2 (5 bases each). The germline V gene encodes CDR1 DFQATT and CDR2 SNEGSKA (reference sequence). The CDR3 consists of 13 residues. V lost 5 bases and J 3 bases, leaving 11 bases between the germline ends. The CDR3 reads CSAATGGYNEQFF. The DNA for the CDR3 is TGCAGTGCTGCCACTGGGGGCTACAATGAGCAGTTCTTC.

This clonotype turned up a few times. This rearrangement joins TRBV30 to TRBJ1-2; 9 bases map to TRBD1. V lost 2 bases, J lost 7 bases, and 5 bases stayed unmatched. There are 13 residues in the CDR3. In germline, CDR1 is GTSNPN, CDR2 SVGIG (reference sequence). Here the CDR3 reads CAWSNTGGSGYTF. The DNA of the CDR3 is TGTGCCTGGAGTAATACAGGGGGCTCTGGCTACACCTTC.

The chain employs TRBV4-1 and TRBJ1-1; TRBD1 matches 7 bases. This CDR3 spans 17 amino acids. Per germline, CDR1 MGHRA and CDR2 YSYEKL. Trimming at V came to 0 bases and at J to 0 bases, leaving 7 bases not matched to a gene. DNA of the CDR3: TGCGCCAGCAGCCAAGATGCCGACAGGGTCTTGAACACTGAAGCTTTCTTT. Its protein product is CASSQDADRVLNTEAFF.

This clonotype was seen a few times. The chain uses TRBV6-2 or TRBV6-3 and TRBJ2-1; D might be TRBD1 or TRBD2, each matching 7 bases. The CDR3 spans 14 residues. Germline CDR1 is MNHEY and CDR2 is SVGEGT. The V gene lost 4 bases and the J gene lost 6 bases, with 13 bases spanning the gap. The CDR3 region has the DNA TGTGCCAGCAGTTGGGGAGGGGGCTTCAATGAGCAGTTCTTC. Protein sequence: CASSWGGGFNEQFF.

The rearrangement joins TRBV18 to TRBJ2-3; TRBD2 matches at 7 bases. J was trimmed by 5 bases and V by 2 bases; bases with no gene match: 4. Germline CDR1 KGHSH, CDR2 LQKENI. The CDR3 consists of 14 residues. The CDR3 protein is CASSPGTIVDTQYF. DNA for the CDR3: TGTGCCAGCTCACCAGGGACTATAGTAGATACGCAGTATTTT.